The 20 T cell receptor beta chains given below trace back to one sample, sequenced in a study of T-cell reconstitution after alpha-beta-depleted transplantation in children. Library preparation (for TCRbeta) was performed with unique molecular identifiers. TCRdb passed the PCR reads through MiXCR, listing each CDR3 protein once. The table shows nearly 550,000 distinct CDR3 sequences, with around 16% occurring only once. The sequencing here drew on PBMCs from the stem cell graft donor, taken from the stem cell graft. The receptor set was obtained from a human donor who donated a stem cell graft to a child with acute lymphoblastic leukemia.

In this sample, this clonotype turned up a few times. The gene calls are TRBV15 and TRBJ2-7; D may be TRBD2 (5 bases). CDR3 size: 18 residues. Germline CDR1 and CDR2: LNHNV and YYDKDF (reference sequence). V dropped 1 base and J dropped 3 bases, with 22 bases sitting between them. The CDR3 loop is CATSRVGSRGFFGYEQYF. The CDR3 region has the DNA TGTGCCACCAGCAGAGTAGGGAGTCGCGGCTTTTTCGGCTACGAGCAGTACTTC.

This clonotype has more than one count but fewer than ten. This rearrangement joins TRBV19 to TRBJ2-1; no firm D call. This CDR3 spans 14 amino acids. CDR1 is LNHDA and CDR2 is SQIVND in the germline V gene (reference sequence). V lost 2 bases and J 4 bases, leaving 9 bases between the germline ends. CDR3 in amino acids: CASSIQTRYNEQFF. CDR3 sequence (DNA): TGTGCCAGTAGTATACAAACTCGTTACAATGAGCAGTTCTTC. The full variable domain, in which reference TRBV19 and TRBJ2-1 provide the parts outside the CDR3, is DGGITQSPKYLFRKEGQNVTLSCEQNLNHDAMYWYRQDPGQGLRLIYYSQIVNDFQKGDIAEGYSVSREKKESFPLTVTSAQKNPTAFYLCASSIQTRYNEQFFGPGTRLTVL.

The sample holds a few counts of this clonotype. The chain links TRBV14 to TRBJ1-5; D ambiguous. CDR3 length: 13 amino acids. In germline, CDR1 is SGHDN, CDR2 FVKESK. Trimming shortened V by 2 bases and J by 8 bases, and 10 bases separated the two germline ends. CDR3 region: CASSQMGHEPQHF. The CDR3 bases are TGTGCCAGCAGCCAAATGGGCCATGAGCCCCAGCATTTT.

The gene calls are TRBV25-1 and TRBJ1-1; TRBD1 is a possible D gene (5 bases). Between the trimmed V and J ends, which lost 6 bases and 0 bases, there was a span of 11 bases. CDR1 and CDR2 (germline): MGHDK, SYGVNS. CDR3 length: 14 residues. The CDR3 sequence: CASSKQDLNTEAFF. As DNA, the CDR3 is TGTGCCAGCAGCAAACAGGATTTGAACACTGAAGCTTTCTTT.

The table lists this clonotype with a few counts. V usage is TRBV20-1 and J usage is TRBJ1-2, with 7 positions matching TRBD1. Germline V gene data show CDR1 as DFQATT and CDR2 as SNEGSKA (reference sequence). The CDR3 loop spans 15 amino acids. The V segment lost 5 bases and the J segment 4 bases; nucleotides outside the gene matches: 13. CDR3 sequence reads: CSAQITGTAGYGYTF. In DNA, the CDR3 is TGCAGTGCTCAGATCACCGGGACAGCAGGCTATGGCTACACCTTC.

The chain carries TRBV4-2 and TRBJ2-1; TRBD1 matches 7 bases. Germline values: CDR1 LGHNA, CDR2 YNFKEQ. This CDR3 spans 14 amino acids. The V gene end was trimmed by 3 bases and the J gene end by 2 bases; junction bases not matched to a gene: 1. The CDR3 is CASSQGQTYNEQFF. The CDR3 nucleotides are TGTGCCAGCAGCCAGGGACAGACCTACAATGAGCAGTTCTTC.

This clonotype was counted only a few times. The chain has TRBV4-1 and TRBJ1-1; the D gene is possibly TRBD1 (5 bases). V was shortened by 4 bases and J by 11 bases, with 14 bases between the two germline ends. This CDR3 contains 12 residues. CDR1 and CDR2 from the germline V gene are MGHRA and YSYEKL. CDR3 in DNA: TGCGCCAGCAGCCCCCCGGGGCGTTGGGCTTTCTTT. Encoded protein: CASSPPGRWAFF.

In this sample, this clonotype turned up a few times. The rearrangement links TRBV4-1 to TRBJ2-2, with D unresolved. The CDR3 covers 12 residues. The germline V gene has CDR1 MGHRA and CDR2 YSYEKL. The ends were cut back, 5 bases at V and 5 bases at J, with 6 bases in the middle. The CDR3, as DNA: TGCGCCAGCAGCAGGGCAACCGGGGAGCTGTTTTTT. Translation gives CASSRATGELFF.

This clonotype was counted a few times. The V and J genes are TRBV6-6 and TRBJ1-5; D gene uncertain. V lost 1 base to trimming and J lost 5 bases, with 3 bases between them. This CDR3 comprises 12 residues. The germline V gene has CDR1 MNHNY and CDR2 SVGAGI (reference sequence). CDR3 residues: CASSYLDQPQHF. The CDR3 DNA follows: TGTGCCAGCAGTTACTTGGATCAGCCCCAGCATTTT.

The DNA for the CDR3 is TGTGCCAGCAGCTCGGGACAATTCTGCGAGCAGTACTTC. Its protein is CASSSGQFCEQYF. V is TRBV4-2 and J is TRBJ2-7; tentatively, D is TRBD1 (6 bases). The CDR3 has 13 residues. The germline gives CDR1 LGHNA, CDR2 YNFKEQ. The V end lost 5 bases, the J end lost 6 bases, and 14 bases lay between the germline ends.

In its sample, this clonotype was seen a few times. The rearrangement joins TRBV29-1 to TRBJ1-4, with D tentatively TRBD1 (5 bases). Germline V lookup: CDR1 SQVTM, CDR2 ANQGSEA. The CDR3 runs 14 residues. V was clipped by 6 bases and J by 0 bases, with 11 bases between them. The CDR3 sequence: CSVSPGTTNEKLFF. The CDR3 DNA is TGCAGCGTCAGCCCAGGGACAACTAATGAAAAACTGTTTTTT.

This clonotype showed up just a few times. The V call is TRBV6-2 or TRBV6-3, the J call TRBJ2-7; D unclear. Trimming took off 0 bases at V and 4 bases at J, with 13 bases between the two ends. Germline V gene data show CDR1 as MNHEY and CDR2 as SVGEGT. The length of the CDR3 is 15 residues. In DNA, the CDR3 is TGTGCCAGCAGTTACTCTTGGGCCAGCAGGTACGAGCAGTACTTC. This gives the protein CASSYSWASRYEQYF.

The V call is TRBV6-5, the J call TRBJ2-7, with 7 bases identical to TRBD1. After removal of 5 bases from V and 0 bases from J, the junction contained 7 bases not matched to a gene. This CDR3 has 15 amino acids. The germline gives CDR1 MNHEY, CDR2 SVGAGI. Here the CDR3 DNA reads TGTGCCAGCAGTACATGGGACAGTCCCTCCTACGAGCAGTACTTC. The encoded protein is CASSTWDSPSYEQYF.

This clonotype was seen only a few times. The CDR3 spells CSALNEKLFF. The CDR3, as DNA: TGCAGCGCCCTTAATGAAAAACTGTTTTTT. V gene TRBV29-1 combines with J gene TRBJ1-4; no definite D call. CDR3 length: 10 amino acids. Germline loops: CDR1 SQVTM, CDR2 ANQGSEA. Trimming removed 7 bases from V and 4 bases from J, with 4 bases in between.

This chain connects TRBV27 to TRBJ2-5; D might be TRBD2 (5 bases). This CDR3 contains 12 residues. V dropped 6 bases and J dropped 5 bases, with 10 bases sitting between them. Germline values: CDR1 MNHEY, CDR2 SMNVEV (reference sequence). The CDR3 coding sequence is TGTGCCAGCAGAGGACTGGCGGAGACCCAGTACTTC. Protein: CASRGLAETQYF.

This clonotype has ten or more counts. The CDR3 DNA sequence: TGCGCCAGCAGCCAAGACCCGGGGAACACTGAAGCTTTCTTT. Protein: CASSQDPGNTEAFF. The gene calls are TRBV4-1 and TRBJ1-1; D is unclear. Trimming shortened V by 0 bases and J by 1 base, and 6 bases separated the two germline ends. This CDR3 comprises 14 residues. The germline V gene encodes CDR1 MGHRA and CDR2 YSYEKL.

This sequence joins TRBV27 and TRBJ1-5, with D perhaps matching TRBD1 (5 bases). The germline CDR1 and CDR2 sequences are MNHEY and SMNVEV (reference sequence). The ends were cut back, 1 base at V and 5 bases at J, with 12 bases in the middle. This CDR3 has 15 residues. CDR3 DNA: TGTGCCAGCAGTTTATTGGGGGGGTCAGATCAGCCCCAGCATTTT. It codes for CASSLLGGSDQPQHF.

This clonotype turned up a few times. The chain is built from TRBV7-3 and TRBJ2-2; 16 bases line up with TRBD2. Germline V CDR1 and CDR2: SGHTA, FQGTGA. This CDR3 is built from 22 residues. Trimming removed 1 base from V and 7 bases from J; junction bases left unmatched: 18. The CDR3 sequence: CASSLSPTWGLAGGPVGGELFF. CDR3 DNA: TGTGCCAGCAGCTTAAGCCCCACCTGGGGACTAGCGGGAGGGCCGGTCGGCGGGGAGCTGTTTTTT.

V and J are TRBV9 and TRBJ2-7; D is possibly TRBD2 (5 bases). The ends were cut back, 3 bases at V and 7 bases at J, with 11 bases in the middle. The CDR3 loop spans 12 amino acids. Germline assignment: CDR1 SGDLS and CDR2 YYNGEE. CDR3 residues: CASSDFTGEQYF. The CDR3 DNA sequence: TGTGCCAGCAGCGATTTTACGGGGGAGCAGTACTTC.

Regarding this clonotype: The CDR3 ends on some other residue instead of the conserved phenylalanine or tryptophan, so this is likely a read error. The gene calls are TRBV5-1 and TRBJ2-2; D not resolved. Germline lookup yields CDR1 SGHRS and CDR2 YFSETQ. This CDR3 region has 11 residues. The V and J ends lost 0 bases and 6 bases respectively, with 0 bases between them. Here the CDR3 reads CASSLAGELFS. In DNA form, the CDR3 reads TGCGCCAGCAGCTTGGCCGGGGAGCTGTTTTCT.